A selection of T cell receptor beta chains follows, all from one sample in a study of T cell repertoires in cytomegalovirus infection. TCRdb called the reads again in MiXCR, with one record for every CDR3 protein. The data hold about 200,000 distinct CDR3 sequences, with about a tenth observed a single time. Source material: PBMCs. The receptors here all came from a human donor in good health (CMV status not recorded). Some clones in this sample may be carry-over from other donors' samples. Each CDR3 is given with its conserved first and last residue. The D gene is left open where the match is weak. Clone size is given for some rows only: seen once, a few or many times, or a class if the clone is expanded.

v_call	j_call	clone_size	d_call	cdr3_nt	cdr3_aa
TRBV6-2/TRBV6-3	TRBJ2-7	NA	NA	TGTGCCAGCGTGGACGGGGGCGCCTACGAGCAGTACTTC	CASVDGGAYEQYF
TRBV9	TRBJ1-2	NA	NA	TGTGCCAGCAGCGTTTCAGGGAGAGGAGGCTACACCTTC	CASSVSGRGGYTF
TRBV20-1	TRBJ1-2	many	TRBD1	TGCAGTGCTCTTACAGATAACAGGGGATACGACTATGGCTACACCTTC	CSALTDNRGYDYGYTF
TRBV5-1	TRBJ1-1	once	NA	TGCGCCAGCAGGTCGAATATTGACAGGAGGAACACTGAAGCTTTCTTT	CASRSNIDRRNTEAFF
TRBV12-3/TRBV12-4	TRBJ1-5	many	NA	TGTGCCAGCGGAACGACAGGCGGCAATCAGCCCCAGCATTTT	CASGTTGGNQPQHF
TRBV6-5	TRBJ2-1	many	TRBD2	TGTGCCAGCAGTCGAGAGCGGGGGGCCCATGAGCAGTTCTTC	CASSRERGAHEQFF
TRBV6-2/TRBV6-3	TRBJ2-1	few	NA	TGTGCCAGCAGGGTAACAGGGTGGATGGGCGATGAGCAGTTCTTC	CASRVTGWMGDEQFF
TRBV7-9	TRBJ1-2	many	NA	TGTGCCAGCAGCTTAGGTGACATTACCCATGGCTACACCTTC	CASSLGDITHGYTF
TRBV5-1	TRBJ2-5	many	NA	TGCGCCAGCACTTTTCAGGGGCAAGGAGGAGAGACCCAGTACTTC	CASTFQGQGGETQYF
TRBV5-5	TRBJ2-1	many	NA	TGTGCCAGCAGCTTCGCCGCAGGGGAAAAGGAGCAGTTCTTC	CASSFAAGEKEQFF
TRBV7-2	TRBJ2-3	many	NA	TGTGCCAGCAGCTTCCTCGACTTTGCTAGCACAGATACGCAGTATTTT	CASSFLDFASTDTQYF
TRBV27	TRBJ1-5	few	NA	TGTGCCAGCAGCCAGGGGTTCGCCAGCAATCAGCCCCAGCATTTT	CASSQGFASNQPQHF
TRBV7-2	TRBJ2-7	many	TRBD1	TGTGCCAGCAGCTTAACCGGACAGGGGCCGTTCTACGAGCAGTACTTC	CASSLTGQGPFYEQYF
TRBV29-1	TRBJ1-3	NA	NA	TGCAGCGTTGAGGTACAGGGAGACACCATATATTTT	CSVEVQGDTIYF
TRBV10-3	TRBJ2-2	NA	TRBD1	TGTGCCATCAGTGAGACCGGGACAGGGGGCACCGGGGAGCTGTTTTTT	CAISETGTGGTGELFF
TRBV15	TRBJ2-2	few	TRBD2	TGTGCCACCAGCAGCGGGGGGGCGACCGGGGAGCTGTTT	CATSSGGATGELF
TRBV2	TRBJ1-2	few	NA	TGTGCCGGAAGACGGGAAGAAAACTATGGCTACACCTTC	CAGRREENYGYTF
TRBV7-6	TRBJ2-1	many	NA	TGTGCCAGCAGCTTAAAGCCGCGCTTCGAGGCTATATCCTACAATGAGCAGTTCTTC	CASSLKPRFEAISYNEQFF
TRBV29-1	TRBJ1-2	NA	TRBD1	TGCGGCGCGAGAGAGGGACAGGGGATCTCTGGCTACACCTTC	CGAREGQGISGYTF
TRBV11-3	TRBJ2-1	few	NA	TGTGCCAGCAGCGGGCAGACACCCTACAATGAGCAGTTCTTC	CASSGQTPYNEQFF
TRBV7-8	TRBJ2-2	many	TRBD2	TGTGCCAGCAGCTTATCCGGACTCGGGGGGACCGGGGAGCTGTTTTTT	CASSLSGLGGTGELFF
TRBV15	TRBJ1-1	NA	NA	TGTGCCACCAGCAGAGACCCCGACACTGAAGCTTTCTTT	CATSRDPDTEAFF
TRBV28	TRBJ1-3	NA	NA	TGTGCCAGCAGTGAGCCACTGGACAGTAACTCTGGAAACACCATATATTTT	CASSEPLDSNSGNTIYF
TRBV7-8	TRBJ2-1	many	NA	TGTGCCAGCAGCTTAGGACCTGGAGGGTCAAATGAGCAGTTCTTC	CASSLGPGGSNEQFF
TRBV2	TRBJ1-2	NA	TRBD1	TGTGCCAGCACAGGGGGCTCCCCCTATGGCTACACCTTC	CASTGGSPYGYTF
TRBV7-2	TRBJ2-5	many	NA	TGTGCCAGCAGCCCCCGCCTGGAGACCCAGTACTTC	CASSPRLETQYF
TRBV29-1	TRBJ2-7	few	NA	TGCAGCGTCGAAGACACGCTCTACGAGCAGTACTTC	CSVEDTLYEQYF
TRBV10-3	TRBJ2-7	many	TRBD2	TGTGCCATCAGGCCGGGACTAGCGGGAGGCCGCTACGAGCAGTACTTC	CAIRPGLAGGRYEQYF
TRBV30	TRBJ2-7	NA	TRBD1	TGTGCCTGGAGCCGCCGGGACAGGGTGAGAGAGCAGTACTTC	CAWSRRDRVREQYF
TRBV12-3/TRBV12-4	TRBJ2-3	many	NA	TGTGCCAGCACCCCCTTGGGCCAAAGCACAGATACGCAGTATTTT	CASTPLGQSTDTQYF
TRBV12-3/TRBV12-4	TRBJ1-2	few	TRBD1	TGTGCCAGCCTAGACAGGGGCTATGGCTACACCTTC	CASLDRGYGYTF
TRBV7-9	TRBJ2-1	many	NA	TGTGCCAGCAGCCCTAGTGGGAGCTCCTACAATGAGCAGTTCTTC	CASSPSGSSYNEQFF
TRBV15	TRBJ1-3	NA	TRBD1	TGTGCCACCAGCCGGGACAGGGGAACTGGAAACACCATATATTTT	CATSRDRGTGNTIYF
TRBV6-6	TRBJ2-1	many	TRBD2	TGTGCCAGCAGTTACTCCGGACTAGCGGGAGTCTACAATGAGCAGTTCTTC	CASSYSGLAGVYNEQFF
TRBV28	TRBJ2-7	many	NA	TGTGCCAGCAGTTTAGAGGGGCTCGTATACGAGCAGTACTTC	CASSLEGLVYEQYF
TRBV3-1	TRBJ1-1	many	TRBD1	TGTGCCAGCAGCCAAGGGACAGGGAACACTGAAGCTTTCTTT	CASSQGTGNTEAFF
TRBV20-1	TRBJ2-7	many	NA	TGCAGTGCCCAGACTGACGGTCCCTACGAGCAGTACTTC	CSAQTDGPYEQYF
TRBV7-3	TRBJ2-3	many	NA	TGTGCCAGCAGCCCGGGACTTTCCGCAGATACGCAGTATTTT	CASSPGLSADTQYF
TRBV7-9	TRBJ1-2	NA	NA	TGTGCCAGCAGCAAACTCGACAGTCCGTATGGCTACACCTTC	CASSKLDSPYGYTF
TRBV29-1	TRBJ1-2	few	TRBD1	TGCAGCGTCGATCGCCAGGGGGCTCTGGGTGGCTACACCTTC	CSVDRQGALGGYTF
TRBV2	TRBJ2-1	few	TRBD2	TGTGCCAGCAGTGGACCAACTAGCGGGGGGACCAAATACAATGAGCAGTTCTTC	CASSGPTSGGTKYNEQFF
TRBV19	TRBJ1-1	many	NA	TGTGCCAGTGGGACGGCTCTTGTTACTGAAGCTTTCTTT	CASGTALVTEAFF
TRBV7-2	TRBJ2-7	many	TRBD1	TGTGCCAGCAGCTTAGTAGGGGGCCCCGACTACGAGCAGTACTTC	CASSLVGGPDYEQYF
TRBV7-2	TRBJ2-3	many	NA	TGTGCCAGCAGCGCATTTCAGGGTAAGAGGACGCAGTATTTT	CASSAFQGKRTQYF
TRBV7-2	TRBJ2-7	many	NA	TGTGCCAGCAGCTCTCCTAGGGTAGGGGCGCGGTACGAGCAGTACTTC	CASSSPRVGARYEQYF
TRBV19	TRBJ1-1	many	NA	TGTGCCAGTAGGTACAGTCTGAACACTGAAGCTTTCTTT	CASRYSLNTEAFF
TRBV15	TRBJ2-3	many	NA	TGTGCCACCAGCAGAGATAGGGCAGATACGCAGTATTTT	CATSRDRADTQYF
TRBV10-3	TRBJ1-1	NA	TRBD1	TGTGCCATCAGTGAGGGGGGACAGTCCTATCGAGGCGCTGAAGCTTTCTTT	CAISEGGQSYRGAEAFF
TRBV10-3	TRBJ2-1	few	NA	TGTGCCATCAAGGACTACCCCTACAATGAGCAGTTCTTC	CAIKDYPYNEQFF
TRBV28	TRBJ1-1	NA	NA	TGTGCCAGCAGAGACATACTAGGCACTGAAGCTTTCTTT	CASRDILGTEAFF
TRBV7-2	TRBJ1-1	few	NA	TGTGCCAGCAGCTTGTACGGGACGGCGAACACTGAAGCTTTCTTT	CASSLYGTANTEAFF
TRBV7-8	TRBJ2-1	many	TRBD2	TGTGCCAGCAGCTTACTCGGGAGGAGCTCCTACAATGAGCAGTTCTTC	CASSLLGRSSYNEQFF
TRBV7-6	TRBJ1-1	many	NA	TGTGCCAGCACCACAGGGCACACTGAAGCTTTCTTT	CASTTGHTEAFF
TRBV6-2/TRBV6-3	TRBJ2-7	NA	NA	TGTGCCAGCACCTTTCAGGGGTACTACGAGCAGTACTTC	CASTFQGYYEQYF
TRBV7-2	TRBJ1-2	many	TRBD1	TGTGCCAGCAGCTCCACCCATCTGACAGGGACGAACTATGGCTACACCTTC	CASSSTHLTGTNYGYTF